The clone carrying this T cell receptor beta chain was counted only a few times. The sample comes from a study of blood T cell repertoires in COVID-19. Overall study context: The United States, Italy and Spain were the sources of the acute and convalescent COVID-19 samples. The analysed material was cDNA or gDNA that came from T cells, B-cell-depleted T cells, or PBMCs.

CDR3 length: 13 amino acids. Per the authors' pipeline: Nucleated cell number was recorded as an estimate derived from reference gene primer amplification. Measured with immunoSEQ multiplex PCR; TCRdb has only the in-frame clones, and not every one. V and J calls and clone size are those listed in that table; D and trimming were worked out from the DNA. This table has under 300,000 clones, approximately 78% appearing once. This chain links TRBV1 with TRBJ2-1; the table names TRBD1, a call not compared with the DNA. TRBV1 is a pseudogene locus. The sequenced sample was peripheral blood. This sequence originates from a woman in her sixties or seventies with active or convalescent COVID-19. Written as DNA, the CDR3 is TGCACCAGCAGCCAAGTCAGGGTCGGTGAGCAGTTCTTC. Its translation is CTSSQVRVGEQFF.